The present T cell receptor (beta chain) was sequenced within a study of CD8 T cells in ankylosing spondylitis. The CDR3 is 16 residues long. The V end was cut by 6 bases, the J end by 1 base, with 17 bases between. Germline CDR1 is SGHTA and CDR2 is FQGTGA. Each CDR3 protein gets one entry after TCRdb re-called the 5' RACE reads with MiXCR. The sample yields roughly 260,000 distinct CDR3 sequences, 20% seen once. V and J are TRBV7-3 and TRBJ2-3; the D is unclear. Specimen: blood, either unsorted or a sorted T cell fraction (not recorded which). The TCR comes from a male donor with ankylosing spondylitis or in good health (not recorded which). The CDR3 reads CASRLPPLSRTDTQYF. CDR3 nucleotides: TGTGCCAGCAGACTTCCCCCACTGTCCCGCACAGATACGCAGTATTTT.